These 9 T cell receptor beta chains were all obtained from the same sample, sequenced in a study of T-cell memory formation after mild COVID-19. MiXCR, applied by TCRdb to the 5' RACE reads, yields one record per CDR3 protein. Of around 36,000 distinct CDR3 sequences in the sample, approximately 10% were seen once. Sequenced input: PBMCs or a T cell subset sorted from them (not recorded which). These receptors originate from a man aged 18 to 30 who had mild COVID-19 (a few samples of this study predate the infection). Cell type and time point are not known.

The sample holds many counts of this clonotype. The rearrangement links TRBV3-1 to TRBJ2-4; D is unclear. The length of the CDR3 is 12 residues. V lost 1 base and J 9 bases, leaving 7 bases between the germline ends. Per the germline V gene, CDR1 is LGHDT and CDR2 is YNNKEL (reference sequence). CDR3 amino acids: CASSQVERIQYF. The CDR3 coding sequence is TGTGCCAGCAGCCAAGTTGAGCGCATTCAGTACTTC. The full variable domain, its missing parts supplied by reference TRBV3-1 and TRBJ2-4, is DTAVSQTPKYLVTQMGNDKSIKCEQNLGHDTMYWYKQDSKKFLKIMFSYNNKELIINETVPNRFSPKSPDKAHLNLHINSLELGDSAVYFCASSQVERIQYFGAGTRLSVL.

At least ten counts were recorded for this clonotype. J is TRBJ1-1 and V is TRBV29-1, with D tentatively TRBD1 (5 bases). In germline, CDR1 is SQVTM, CDR2 ANQGSEA. The CDR3 is 14 residues long. The germline V and J ends were trimmed by 6 bases and 1 base, with 15 bases remaining between them. DNA for the CDR3: TGCAGCGTCGGGACCGAAACGCAGAACACTGAAGCTTTCTTT. Residues: CSVGTETQNTEAFF.

J is TRBJ2-7 and V is TRBV28; 12 positions match TRBD2. Germline assignment: CDR1 MDHEN and CDR2 SYDVKM. Trimming removed 7 bases from V and 2 bases from J; junction bases left unmatched: 3. This CDR3 is 14 amino acids long. The CDR3 DNA reads as TGTGCCAGCAAGGCTAGCGGGGGGGCCTACGAGCAGTACGTC. Translated, it gives CASKASGGAYEQYV.

This clonotype occurred many times. The V and J genes are TRBV5-4 and TRBJ2-7; D is perhaps TRBD1 (6 bases). Germline V gives CDR1 SGHNT, CDR2 YYREEE (reference sequence). Trimming took 3 bases from V and 5 from J, leaving 12 bases between them. The CDR3 spans 13 residues. CDR3 bases: TGTGCCAGCAGCTCAGGGGTGGAGAACGAGCAGTACGTC. Translation: CASSSGVENEQYV.

This clonotype was seen many times. The V gene is TRBV20-1, the J gene TRBJ1-6; TRBD1 agrees at 12 bases. V shed 1 base and J 10 bases; nucleotides not matched to a gene: 2. The germline V gene encodes CDR1 DFQATT and CDR2 SNEGSKA (reference sequence). This CDR3 is built from 14 residues. CDR3 DNA: TGCAGTGCTAGAGGGGGACAGGGGGCCTCACCCCTCCACTTT. Its translation: CSARGGQGASPLHF.

This clonotype has a count of ten or more. The V call is TRBV2, the J call TRBJ1-2, with 7 bases aligning to TRBD1. The trim removed 6 bases at V and 5 bases at J, leaving 12 bases unmatched. CDR3 length: 15 residues. The germline V gene has CDR1 SNHLY and CDR2 FYNNEI. The CDR3 region is CASRSDIDRVYGYTF. The CDR3 DNA reads TGTGCCAGCAGGTCGGACATTGACAGGGTATATGGCTACACCTTC.

The chain has TRBV7-2 and TRBJ2-1, with 10 bases aligning to TRBD2. J was trimmed by 9 bases and V by 5 bases; bases with no gene match: 10. The germline gives CDR1 SGHTA, CDR2 FQGNSA. The CDR3 is 15 amino acids. The chain's CDR3 is CASSISGGIRPEQFF. CDR3 nucleotides: TGTGCCAGCAGCATTAGCGGGGGGATCCGTCCTGAGCAGTTCTTC.

The chain combines TRBV5-1 with TRBJ1-1; TRBD1 aligns across 8 bases. With 5 bases clipped from V and 1 base from J, the junction kept 7 bases outside the gene matches. Per germline, CDR1 SGHRS and CDR2 YFSETQ. This CDR3 is built from 15 residues. CDR3 bases: TGCGCCAGCAGATGGACAGGGATCGGGAACACTGAAGCTTTCTTT. It encodes CASRWTGIGNTEAFF. Using reference TRBV5-1 and TRBJ1-1 for the parts outside the CDR3, the full variable domain is KAGVTQTPRYLIKTRGQQVTLSCSPISGHRSVSWYQQTPGQGLQFLFEYFSETQRNKGNFPGRFSGRQFSNSRSEMNVSTLELGDSALYLCASRWTGIGNTEAFFGQGTRLTVV.

This clonotype was observed a handful of times. The chain links TRBV24-1 to TRBJ2-1; D gene unclear. The length of the CDR3 is 12 residues. V lost 2 bases to trimming and J lost 7 bases, with 5 bases between them. Germline V gene sequence: CDR1 KGHDR, CDR2 SFDVKD. CDR3 DNA: TGTGCCACCAGTGATTACAATAATGAGCAGTTCTTC. It specifies CATSDYNNEQFF.